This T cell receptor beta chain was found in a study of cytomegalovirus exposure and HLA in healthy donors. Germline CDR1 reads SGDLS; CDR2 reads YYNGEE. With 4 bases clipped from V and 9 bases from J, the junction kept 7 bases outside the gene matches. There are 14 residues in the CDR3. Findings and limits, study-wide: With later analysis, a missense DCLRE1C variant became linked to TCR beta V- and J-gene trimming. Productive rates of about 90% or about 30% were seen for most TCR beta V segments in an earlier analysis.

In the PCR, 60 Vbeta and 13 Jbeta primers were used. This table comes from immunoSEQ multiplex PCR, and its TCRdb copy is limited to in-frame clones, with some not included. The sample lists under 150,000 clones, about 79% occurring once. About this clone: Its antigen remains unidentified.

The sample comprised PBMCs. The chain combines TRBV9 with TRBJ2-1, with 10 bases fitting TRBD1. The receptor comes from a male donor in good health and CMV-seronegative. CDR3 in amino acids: CASSFGQGGGEQFF. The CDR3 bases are TGTGCCAGCAGCTTCGGACAGGGGGGTGGTGAGCAGTTCTTC.